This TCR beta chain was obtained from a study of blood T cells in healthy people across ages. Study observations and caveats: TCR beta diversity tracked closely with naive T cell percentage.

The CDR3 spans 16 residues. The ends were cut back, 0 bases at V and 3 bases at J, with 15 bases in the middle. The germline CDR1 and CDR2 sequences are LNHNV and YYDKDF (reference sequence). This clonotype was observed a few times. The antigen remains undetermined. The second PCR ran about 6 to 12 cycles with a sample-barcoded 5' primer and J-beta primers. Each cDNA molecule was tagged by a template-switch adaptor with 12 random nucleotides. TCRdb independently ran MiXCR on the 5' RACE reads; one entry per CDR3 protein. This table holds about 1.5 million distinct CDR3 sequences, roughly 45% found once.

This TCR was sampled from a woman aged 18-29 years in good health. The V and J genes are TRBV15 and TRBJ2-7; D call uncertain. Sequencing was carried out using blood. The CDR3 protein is CATSREVTVRIYEQYF. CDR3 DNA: TGTGCCACCAGCAGAGAGGTAACAGTAAGAATCTACGAGCAGTACTTC.